What follows are 27 T cell receptor beta chains derived from one specimen sequenced in a study of blood T cell repertoires in COVID-19 (dated by TCRdb to 2020 to 2022). Libraries were made using the immunoSEQ multiplex PCR assay. Entries here come from immuneACCESS through TCRdb and include only in-frame sequences with V and J called. Some clones fail to appear in such tables; in the studies checked, an unresolved V gene covers under half of the shortfall, and the cause of the remainder is unknown. The sample has some 300,000 clones on record, around 87% of them singletons. Clones ranked in the top ten supply around 1.4% of the sample. Sequencing was performed on peripheral blood. The receptors come from an older man with acute or convalescent COVID-19.

This clone was seen just once. V is TRBV21-1 and J is TRBJ1-2; the table's D call of TRBD1 was not tested on the DNA. TRBV21-1 counts as a pseudogene. There are 14 residues in the CDR3. CDR3 coding DNA: TGTGCCAGCAGCAGAATACAGGGGGCGAATGGCTACACCTTC. Translation gives CASSRIQGANGYTF.

This clone was detected only once. The chain employs TRBV2 and TRBJ1-4, with 9 nucleotides matching TRBD1. This CDR3 has 13 amino acids. The junction had 4 bases not matched to a gene; V was cut back by 6 bases and J by 8 bases. Per germline, CDR1 SNHLY and CDR2 FYNNEI. DNA for the CDR3: TGTGCCAGCAGCCCCGGGACAGGGGAAAAACTGTTTTTT. It translates to CASSPGTGEKLFF.

The rearrangement links TRBV29-1 to TRBJ1-2; the match to TRBD1 covers 9 bases. Germline V gene lookup returns CDR1 SQVTM and CDR2 ANQGSEA. Trimming took 2 bases from V and 5 from J; bases not matched to a gene: 6. The CDR3 consists of 14 residues. DNA for the CDR3: TGCAGCGTTGAACTTACGGGACAGGGATATGGCTACACCTTC. This translates into CSVELTGQGYGYTF.

V and J are TRBV21-1 and TRBJ1-3. TRBV21-1 is an annotated pseudogene. The CDR3 loop spans 18 amino acids. The CDR3 loop is CASSKAAGRWYSGNTIYF. CDR3 DNA sequence: TGTGCCAGCAGCAAAGCCGCTGGGAGGTGGTACTCTGGAAACACCATATATTTT.

This clone came up once. The gene calls are TRBV9 and TRBJ1-3; 7 positions agree with TRBD1. Germline V gives CDR1 SGDLS, CDR2 YYNGEE. The CDR3 has 16 residues. The V gene end was trimmed by 2 bases and the J gene end by 1 base; junction bases not matched to a gene: 6. CDR3 sequence reads: CASSVFTRGSGNTIYF. CDR3 DNA sequence: TGTGCCAGCAGCGTCTTTACCAGGGGGTCTGGAAACACCATATATTTT.

V and J are TRBV30 and TRBJ1-5; 7 nucleotides align to TRBD1. CDR1 is GTSNPN, CDR2 SVGIG, per germline (reference sequence). The CDR3 extends over 15 amino acids. The J segment lost 4 bases and the V segment lost 1 base, leaving 7 bases of the junction unmatched. CDR3 in amino acids: CAWSARGVLNQPQHF. The CDR3 DNA sequence: TGTGCCTGGAGTGCCAGGGGGGTCCTTAATCAGCCCCAGCATTTT.

The chain has TRBV27 and TRBJ1-3, with TRBD1 matching 8 bases. Germline V CDR1 and CDR2: MNHEY, SMNVEV (reference sequence). This CDR3 spans 16 amino acids. V lost 5 bases, J lost 4 bases, and 10 bases stayed unmatched. CDR3 sequence reads: CASSPSTGGWGNTIYF. The DNA of the CDR3 is TGTGCCAGCAGTCCATCTACAGGGGGATGGGGAAACACCATATATTTT.

Concerning this clone itself: Other DNA sequences in the sample encode the same CDR3. V gene TRBV5-4 combines with J gene TRBJ1-1; D is perhaps TRBD1 (6 bases). The germline V and J ends were trimmed by 1 base and 0 bases, with 7 bases remaining between them. There are 14 residues in the CDR3. Per the germline V gene, CDR1 is SGHNT and CDR2 is YYREEE (reference sequence). CDR3 nucleotides: TGTGCCAGCAGCTTGACAGGGATGAACACTGAAGCTTTCTTT. Residues: CASSLTGMNTEAFF.

The chain recombines TRBV5-6 with TRBJ1-4; 10 nucleotides agree with TRBD1. The germline CDR1 and CDR2 sequences are SGHDT and YYEEEE. V shed 4 bases and J 6 bases; nucleotides not matched to a gene: 9. This CDR3 spans 16 amino acids. The CDR3 region is CASSTTGTGADEKLFF. In DNA form, the CDR3 reads TGTGCCAGCAGCACCACCGGGACAGGGGCGGATGAAAAACTGTTTTTT.

J is TRBJ2-1 and V is TRBV12-3 or TRBV12-4, with a possible D match to TRBD1 (6 bases). V was shortened by 6 bases and J by 6 bases, with 12 bases between the two germline ends. The CDR3 totals 13 residues. The CDR3 coding sequence is TGTGCCAGCAGGTTGGACAGATCCAATGAGCAGTTCTTC. It codes for CASRLDRSNEQFF.

This clone was recorded a few times. The chain employs TRBV28 and TRBJ1-6; tentatively, D is TRBD1 (6 bases). Germline loops: CDR1 MDHEN, CDR2 SYDVKM. With 5 bases removed from V and 10 bases from J, the gap between germline ends came to 15 bases. The CDR3 runs to 14 residues. CDR3: CASSRDRLVSPLHF. In nucleotides, the CDR3 is TGTGCCAGCAGTCGCGACAGGCTAGTGTCACCCCTCCACTTT.

This rearrangement joins TRBV2 to TRBJ2-5; TRBD2 aligns across 15 bases. Germline CDR1 is SNHLY and CDR2 is FYNNEI. This CDR3 has 16 amino acids. The V and J ends lost 7 bases and 1 base, in that order; junction bases with no gene match: 4. The CDR3 region has the DNA TGTGCCAGCAACAGGGGACTAGCGGGGGGCCAAGAGACCCAGTACTTC. This encodes CASNRGLAGGQETQYF.

The J gene is TRBJ2-7, the V gene TRBV3-1 (or the pseudogene TRBV3-2), with TRBD2 matching over 9 bases. Germline V lookup: CDR1 LGHDT, CDR2 YNNKEL (reference sequence). J was trimmed by 2 bases and V by 4 bases; bases with no gene match: 6. The CDR3 runs to 15 residues. The CDR3 DNA reads TGTGCCAGCAGCCCGACTAGCGGAGGAACCTACGAGCAGTACTTC. Amino acids: CASSPTSGGTYEQYF.

This clone was counted between two and nine times. This rearrangement joins TRBV18 to TRBJ2-1; 9 bases fit TRBD1. The CDR3 sequence is 15 residues long. CDR1 is KGHSH and CDR2 is LQKENI in the germline V gene. The ends lost 4 bases at V and 9 bases at J; junction bases unmatched: 10. The CDR3: CASSRGQGGVGEQFF. CDR3 in DNA: TGTGCCAGCTCACGGGGACAGGGAGGGGTTGGTGAGCAGTTCTTC.

The chain combines TRBV24-1 with TRBJ2-7; 9 positions match TRBD1. With V trimmed by 0 bases and J by 3 bases, 5 bases remained unmatched. The CDR3 is 16 residues long. Germline V gives CDR1 KGHDR, CDR2 SFDVKD. This chain's CDR3 is CATSDLFGQGIYEQYF. The CDR3 DNA is TGTGCCACCAGTGATTTGTTCGGACAGGGGATCTACGAGCAGTACTTC.

This chain uses TRBV6-2 or TRBV6-3 with TRBJ2-1, with TRBD2 matching 8 bases. Germline V gene data show CDR1 as MNHEY and CDR2 as SVGEGT. V shed 5 bases and J 6 bases; nucleotides not matched to a gene: 15. The CDR3 sequence is 17 residues long. CDR3 loop: CASSTRVLQRGLNEQFF. The CDR3 DNA reads as TGTGCCAGCAGTACAAGAGTCCTGCAGCGGGGGCTCAATGAGCAGTTCTTC.

The genes are TRBV5-1 and TRBJ1-2; D ambiguous. In germline, CDR1 is SGHRS, CDR2 YFSETQ. The CDR3 length is 14 residues. V was pared by 3 bases and J by 5 bases, with 14 bases between. The CDR3 coding sequence is TGCGCCAGCAGCTGGGGAGGGCACGGTTATGGCTACACCTTC. This codes for CASSWGGHGYGYTF.

V and J are TRBV29-1 and TRBJ1-1; D gene unclear. This CDR3 is 14 amino acids long. Trimming removed 0 bases at V and 8 bases at J, with 16 bases between. CDR1 SQVTM and CDR2 ANQGSEA come from the germline V gene. The CDR3 DNA reads TGCAGCGTTGAAGATGGATCGAGGGCACGAGAAGCTTTCTTT. Its translation: CSVEDGSRAREAFF.

This clone showed up many times. This chain connects TRBV7-8 to TRBJ2-7, with D possibly TRBD2 on 5 matching bases. Germline V CDR1 and CDR2: SGHVS, FQNEAQ. This CDR3 has 15 residues. Trimming left V 1 base short and J 5 bases short, with 15 bases between. Here the CDR3 reads CASSLEARAAHEQYF. DNA for the CDR3: TGTGCCAGCAGCTTAGAGGCCCGAGCGGCCCACGAGCAGTACTTC.

This clone was observed once. The chain links TRBV11-2 to TRBJ2-7; tentative D call: TRBD2 (6 bases). CDR1 and CDR2 (germline): SGHAT, FQNNGV. Deletions cut 2 bases from V and 1 base from J, with 12 bases between. This CDR3 has 15 amino acids. The chain's CDR3 is CASSLLTGVSYEQYF. The CDR3 DNA is TGTGCCAGCAGCTTACTTACGGGAGTATCCTACGAGCAGTACTTC.

CDR3 sequence: CASSPGQGSKTQYF. CDR3 in DNA: TGTGCCAGCAGCCCGGGACAGGGATCGAAGACCCAGTACTTC. This rearrangement joins TRBV7-2 to TRBJ2-5, with TRBD1 matching over 9 bases. After removal of 5 bases from V and 6 bases from J, the junction contained 7 bases not matched to a gene. The CDR3 loop spans 14 amino acids. Looked up from germline, CDR1 is SGHTA and CDR2 is FQGNSA. The whole variable domain, filled in from reference TRBV7-2 and TRBJ2-5, reads GAGVSQSPSNKVTEKGKDVELRCDPISGHTALYWYRQSLGQGLEFLIYFQGNSAPDKSGLPSDRFSAERTGGSVSTLTIQRTQQEDSAVYLCASSPGQGSKTQYFGPGTRLLVL.

The chain links TRBV5-5 to TRBJ2-5; TRBD2 matches at 7 bases. The CDR3 is made up of 14 amino acids. From germline, CDR1 is SGHKS and CDR2 YYEKEE (reference sequence). After removal of 5 bases from V and 5 bases from J, the junction contained 9 bases not matched to a gene. CDR3 amino acids: CASSSPGEGETQYF. DNA for the CDR3: TGTGCCAGCAGTTCTCCGGGGGAGGGGGAGACCCAGTACTTC.

The V and J genes are TRBV7-8 and TRBJ2-1, with TRBD2 identical over 8 bases. Germline V lookup: CDR1 SGHVS, CDR2 FQNEAQ. The CDR3 contains 15 residues. J lost 7 bases, V lost 4 bases, and 9 bases had no gene match. The CDR3 nucleotides are TGTGCCAGCAGCTCCGTGGTTGGCGGGGGGAATGAGCAGTTCTTC. This codes for CASSSVVGGGNEQFF.

The rearrangement uses TRBV2 and TRBJ1-1; tentatively, D is TRBD1 (6 bases). Trimming pared 5 bases from V and 3 bases from J, leaving 13 bases between. CDR1 and CDR2 from the germline V gene are SNHLY and FYNNEI. This CDR3 region has 14 residues. CDR3 in amino acids: CASSQQGLDTEAFF. DNA of the CDR3: TGTGCCAGCAGTCAACAGGGATTGGACACTGAAGCTTTCTTT.

This rearrangement joins TRBV10-3 to TRBJ1-2, with 11 positions matching TRBD1. The CDR3 has 17 residues. The germline V gene encodes CDR1 ENHRY and CDR2 SYGVKD. J was trimmed by 2 bases and V by 6 bases; bases with no gene match: 11. DNA for the CDR3: TGTGCCATCAGCGGAGGGGACAGGGGGGGAATAAACTATGGCTACACCTTC. Translated, it gives CAISGGDRGGINYGYTF.

V usage is TRBV10-3 and J usage is TRBJ2-5; 7 nucleotides agree with TRBD2. Unmatched junction bases numbered 10, after V lost 5 bases and J lost 1 base. This CDR3 region has 16 residues. Germline CDR1 ENHRY, CDR2 SYGVKD. The CDR3 DNA follows: TGTGCCATCAGTCTTGTTGGGGGGGGAAGCCAAGAGACCCAGTACTTC. Residues: CAISLVGGGSQETQYF.

The V call is TRBV13, the J call TRBJ1-1; D not certain. The CDR3 contains 15 residues. Germline-derived CDR1 and CDR2 are PRHDT and FYEKMQ (reference sequence). The V end lost 0 bases, the J end lost 0 bases, and 8 bases lay between the germline ends. The CDR3 protein is CASSLGQVMNTEAFF. CDR3 DNA: TGTGCCAGCAGCTTAGGGCAGGTAATGAACACTGAAGCTTTCTTT.